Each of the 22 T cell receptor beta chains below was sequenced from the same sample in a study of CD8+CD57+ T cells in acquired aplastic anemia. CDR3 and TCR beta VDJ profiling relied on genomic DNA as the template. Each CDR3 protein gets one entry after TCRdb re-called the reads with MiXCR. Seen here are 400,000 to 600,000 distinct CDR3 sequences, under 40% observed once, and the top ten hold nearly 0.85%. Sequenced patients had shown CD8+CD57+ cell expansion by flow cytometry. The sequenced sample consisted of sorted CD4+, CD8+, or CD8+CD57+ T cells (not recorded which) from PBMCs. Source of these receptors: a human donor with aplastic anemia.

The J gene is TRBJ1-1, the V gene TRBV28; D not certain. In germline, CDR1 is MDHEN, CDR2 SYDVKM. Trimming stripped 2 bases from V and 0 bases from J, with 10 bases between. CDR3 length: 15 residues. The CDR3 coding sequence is TGTGCCAGCAGTTTAGGTGGCAGCATGAACACTGAAGCTTTCTTT. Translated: CASSLGGSMNTEAFF. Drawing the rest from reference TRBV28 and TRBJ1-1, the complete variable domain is DVKVTQSSRYLVKRTGEKVFLECVQDMDHENMFWYRQDPGLGLRLIYFSYDVKMKEKGDIPEGYSVSREKKERFSLILESASTNQTSMYLCASSLGGSMNTEAFFGQGTRLTVV.

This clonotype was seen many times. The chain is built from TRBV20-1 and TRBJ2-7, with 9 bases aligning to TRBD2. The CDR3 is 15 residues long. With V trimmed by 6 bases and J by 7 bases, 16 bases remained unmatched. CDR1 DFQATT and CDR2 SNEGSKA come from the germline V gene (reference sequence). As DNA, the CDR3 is TGCAGTGCCAGACCTAGCGGGATAAGTCGGGGTGAGCAGTACTTC. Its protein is CSARPSGISRGEQYF.

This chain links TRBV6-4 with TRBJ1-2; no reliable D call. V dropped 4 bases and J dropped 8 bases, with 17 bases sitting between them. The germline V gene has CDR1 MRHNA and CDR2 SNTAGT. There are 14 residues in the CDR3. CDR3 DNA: TGTGCCAGCAGTGGAATTCCCCTCATCACGGGCTACACCTTC. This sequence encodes CASSGIPLITGYTF.

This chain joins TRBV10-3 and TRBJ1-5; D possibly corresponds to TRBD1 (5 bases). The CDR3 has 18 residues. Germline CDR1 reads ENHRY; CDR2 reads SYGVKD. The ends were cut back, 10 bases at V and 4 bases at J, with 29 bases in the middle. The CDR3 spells CASRKLRGEFGRNQPQHF. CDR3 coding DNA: TGTGCCAGCCGGAAACTGAGAGGGGAGTTCGGGAGAAATCAGCCCCAGCATTTT.

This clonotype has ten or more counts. The CDR3 nucleotides read TGTGCCAGTAGTACGGAGGAGGTCAATGAGCAGTTCTTC. The encoded protein is CASSTEEVNEQFF. The V gene is TRBV19, the J gene TRBJ2-1; D is perhaps TRBD2 (5 bases). Germline CDR1 LNHDA, CDR2 SQIVND (reference sequence). V was cut by 4 bases and J by 6 bases, with 10 bases left in between. The CDR3 is 13 residues long.

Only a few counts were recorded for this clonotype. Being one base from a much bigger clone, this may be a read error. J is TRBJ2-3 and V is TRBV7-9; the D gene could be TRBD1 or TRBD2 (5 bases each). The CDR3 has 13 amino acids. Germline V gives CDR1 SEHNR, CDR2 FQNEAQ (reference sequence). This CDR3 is CASSSALGDTRYF. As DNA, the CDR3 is TGTGCCAGCAGCTCTGCCTTGGGGGATACGCGGTATTTT.

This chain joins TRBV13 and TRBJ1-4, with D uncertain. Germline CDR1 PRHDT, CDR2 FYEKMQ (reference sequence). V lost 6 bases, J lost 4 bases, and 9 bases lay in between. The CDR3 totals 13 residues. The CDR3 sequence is CASSSKVNEKLFF. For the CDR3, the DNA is TGTGCCAGCAGTTCCAAGGTTAATGAAAAACTGTTTTTT.

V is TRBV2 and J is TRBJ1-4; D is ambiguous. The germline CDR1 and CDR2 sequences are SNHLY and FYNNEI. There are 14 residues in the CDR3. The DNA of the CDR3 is TGTGCTAGAGAAATTCAGGTAGCGAATGAAAAACTGTTTTTT. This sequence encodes CAREIQVANEKLFF.

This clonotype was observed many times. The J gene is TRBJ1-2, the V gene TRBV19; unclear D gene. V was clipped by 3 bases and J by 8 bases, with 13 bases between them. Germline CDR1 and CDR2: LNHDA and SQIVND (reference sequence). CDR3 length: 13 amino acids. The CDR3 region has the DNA TGTGCCAGTAGTATGAATGAGGCCGGAGGCTACACCTTC. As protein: CASSMNEAGGYTF.

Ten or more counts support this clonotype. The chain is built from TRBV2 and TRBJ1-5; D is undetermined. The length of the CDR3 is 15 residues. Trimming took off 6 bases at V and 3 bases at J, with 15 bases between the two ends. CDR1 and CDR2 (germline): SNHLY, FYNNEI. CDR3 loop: CASSGDGSYNQPQHF. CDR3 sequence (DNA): TGTGCCAGCAGCGGAGACGGGTCCTACAATCAGCCCCAGCATTTT.

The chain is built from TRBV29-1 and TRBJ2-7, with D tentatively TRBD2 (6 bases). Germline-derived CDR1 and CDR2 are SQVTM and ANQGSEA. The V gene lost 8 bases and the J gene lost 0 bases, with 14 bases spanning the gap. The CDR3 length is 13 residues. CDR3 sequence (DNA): TGCAGCCAGACTAGAGACCCCTCCTACGAGCAGTACTTC. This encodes CSQTRDPSYEQYF.

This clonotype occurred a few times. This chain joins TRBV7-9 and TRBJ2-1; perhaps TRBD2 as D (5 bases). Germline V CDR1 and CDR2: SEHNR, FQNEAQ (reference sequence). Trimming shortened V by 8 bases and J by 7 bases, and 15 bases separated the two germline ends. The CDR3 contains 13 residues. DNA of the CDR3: TGTGCCAGCCTACTTACCGGGGTAAATGAGCAGTTCTTC. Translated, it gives CASLLTGVNEQFF.

The CDR3 sequence: CASSLAAGGTDTQYF. The CDR3 region has the DNA TGTGCCAGCAGCTTAGCCGCGGGGGGCACAGATACGCAGTATTTT. This chain connects TRBV7-2 to TRBJ2-3; TRBD2 agrees at 7 bases. The CDR3 has 15 amino acids. Trimming took 0 bases from V and 1 from J; bases not matched to a gene: 1. From germline, CDR1 is SGHTA and CDR2 FQGNSA. The whole variable domain, remainder taken from reference TRBV7-2 and TRBJ2-3, is GAGVSQSPSNKVTEKGKDVELRCDPISGHTALYWYRQSLGQGLEFLIYFQGNSAPDKSGLPSDRFSAERTGGSVSTLTIQRTQQEDSAVYLCASSLAAGGTDTQYFGPGTRLTVL.

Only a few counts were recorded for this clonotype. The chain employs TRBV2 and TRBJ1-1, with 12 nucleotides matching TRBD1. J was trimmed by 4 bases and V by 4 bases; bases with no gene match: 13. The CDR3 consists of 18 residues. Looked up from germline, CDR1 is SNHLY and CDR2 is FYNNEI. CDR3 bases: TGTGCCAGCAGTGTTGTGGGACAGGGGGCCCCCATGATCACTGAAGCTTTCTTT. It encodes CASSVVGQGAPMITEAFF.

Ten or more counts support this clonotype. The CDR3 reads CASSWTALNTGELFF. The CDR3 nucleotides are TGTGCCAGCAGCTGGACAGCCCTAAACACCGGGGAGCTGTTTTTT. This chain joins TRBV2 and TRBJ2-2; possibly TRBD1 for D (6 bases). The CDR3 is made up of 15 amino acids. Germline-derived CDR1 and CDR2 are SNHLY and FYNNEI. With 6 bases removed from V and 2 bases from J, the gap between germline ends came to 13 bases.

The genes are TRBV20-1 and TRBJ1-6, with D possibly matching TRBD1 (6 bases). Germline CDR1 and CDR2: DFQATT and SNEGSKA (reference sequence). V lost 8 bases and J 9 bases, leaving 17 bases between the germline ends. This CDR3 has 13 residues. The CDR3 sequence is CSLVGGGTSPLHF. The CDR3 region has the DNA TGCAGTTTAGTTGGGGGGGGCACTTCACCCCTCCACTTT.

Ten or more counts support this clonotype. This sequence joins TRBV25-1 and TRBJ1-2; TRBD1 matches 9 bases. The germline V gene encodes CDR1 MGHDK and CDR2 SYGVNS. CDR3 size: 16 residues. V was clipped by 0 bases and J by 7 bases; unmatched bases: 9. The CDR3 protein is CASSEYPGQGTSGYTF. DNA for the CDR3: TGTGCCAGCAGTGAATATCCGGGACAGGGAACCAGTGGCTACACCTTC.

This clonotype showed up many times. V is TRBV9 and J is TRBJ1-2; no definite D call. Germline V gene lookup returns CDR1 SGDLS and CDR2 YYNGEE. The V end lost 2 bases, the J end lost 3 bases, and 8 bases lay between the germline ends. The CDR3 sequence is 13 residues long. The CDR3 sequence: CASSVSSDYGYTF. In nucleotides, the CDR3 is TGTGCCAGCAGCGTTTCCAGTGACTATGGCTACACCTTC.

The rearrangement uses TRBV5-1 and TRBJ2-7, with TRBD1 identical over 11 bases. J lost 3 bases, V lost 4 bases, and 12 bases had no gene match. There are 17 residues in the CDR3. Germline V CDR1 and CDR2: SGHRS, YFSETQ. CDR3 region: CASSPNPTGTGGYEQYF. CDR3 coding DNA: TGCGCCAGCAGCCCAAACCCCACCGGGACAGGGGGCTACGAGCAGTACTTC.

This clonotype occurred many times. The CDR3 region is CSARLLGPPLYGYTF. For the CDR3, the DNA is TGCAGTGCTAGACTACTGGGACCGCCCCTCTATGGCTACACCTTC. The V and J genes are TRBV20-1 and TRBJ1-2; perhaps TRBD1 as D (5 bases). V was cut by 2 bases and J by 4 bases, with 17 bases left in between. CDR1 and CDR2 (germline): DFQATT, SNEGSKA (reference sequence). The CDR3 spans 15 residues.

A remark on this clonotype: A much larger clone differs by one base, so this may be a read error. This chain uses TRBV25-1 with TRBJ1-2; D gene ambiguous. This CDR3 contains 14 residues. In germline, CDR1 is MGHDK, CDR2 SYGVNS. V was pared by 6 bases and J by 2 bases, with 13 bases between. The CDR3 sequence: CASSLWAGNYGYTF. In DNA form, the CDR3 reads TGTGCCAGCAGCTTATGGGCGGGCAACTATGGCTACACCTTC.

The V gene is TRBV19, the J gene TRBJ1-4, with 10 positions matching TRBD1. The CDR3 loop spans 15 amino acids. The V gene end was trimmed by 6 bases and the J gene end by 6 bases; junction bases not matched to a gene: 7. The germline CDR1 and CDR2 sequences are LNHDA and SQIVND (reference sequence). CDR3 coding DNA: TGTGCCAGTAGGAATATCGGGACAGGGGATGAAAAACTGTTTTTT. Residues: CASRNIGTGDEKLFF.